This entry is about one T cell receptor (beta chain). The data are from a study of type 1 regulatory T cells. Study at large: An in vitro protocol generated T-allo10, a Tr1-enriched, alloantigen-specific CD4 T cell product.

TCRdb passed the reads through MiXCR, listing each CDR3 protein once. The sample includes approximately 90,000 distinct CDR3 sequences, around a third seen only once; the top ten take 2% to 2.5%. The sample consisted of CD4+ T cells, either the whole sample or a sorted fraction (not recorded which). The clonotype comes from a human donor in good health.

The CDR3 region has the DNA TGTGCCTGGAGGGCCGTAGGGCGGTCTGGGCAGTACTTC. Residues: CAWRAVGRSGQYF. The chain is built from TRBV30 and TRBJ2-7; the D is unclear. The CDR3 spans 13 residues. The germline V and J ends were trimmed by 3 bases and 9 bases, with 18 bases remaining between them. Germline V gene data show CDR1 as GTSNPN and CDR2 as SVGIG (reference sequence).